One and the same sample provided the 27 T cell receptor beta chains below, sequenced in a study of blood T cell repertoires in COVID-19. Repertoires were generated with immunoSEQ multiplex PCR, while TCRdb's copy carries only in-frame clones and drops some. The table lists about 220,000 clones, roughly 84% of them singletons, with 20% in the top ten. The sequencing sample was made of peripheral blood. The receptors derive from a man under 40 with active or convalescent COVID-19.

The chain joins TRBV24-1 to TRBJ1-1; TRBD1 aligns across 8 bases. Germline loops: CDR1 KGHDR, CDR2 SFDVKD. The CDR3 loop spans 13 amino acids. Germline trimming cut 7 bases from V and 5 bases from J; bases unmatched to any gene: 5. The CDR3 region is CATRKTGVTEAFF. CDR3 DNA: TGTGCCACCAGAAAGACAGGGGTGACTGAAGCTTTCTTT.

The rearrangement uses TRBV18 and TRBJ2-7, with 7 bases that match TRBD1. Germline CDR1 reads KGHSH; CDR2 reads LQKENI. Trimming cost V 2 bases and J 7 bases; bases outside gene matches: 5. The CDR3 runs to 13 residues. The CDR3 DNA sequence: TGTGCCAGCTCACCAAAGGGGGCGGGTGAGCAGTACTTC. This translates into CASSPKGAGEQYF.

The V and J genes are TRBV10-2 and TRBJ2-7; 10 positions agree with TRBD2. The CDR3 consists of 15 residues. Germline CDR1 and CDR2: WSHSY and SAAADI. Trimming removed 6 bases from V and 3 bases from J; junction bases left unmatched: 8. CDR3 in amino acids: CASSHTSGTVYEQYF. CDR3 in DNA: TGCGCCAGCAGCCATACTAGCGGGACCGTCTACGAGCAGTACTTC.

The chain's CDR3 is CASSAPEGSYNSPLHF. CDR3 in DNA: TGTGCCAGCAGCGCACCAGAGGGCTCCTATAATTCACCCCTCCACTTT. The chain has TRBV7-8 and TRBJ1-6; D is ambiguous. Germline-derived CDR1 and CDR2 are SGHVS and FQNEAQ. Trimming left V 5 bases short and J 0 bases short, with 11 bases between. The CDR3 contains 16 residues.

The chain joins TRBV4-3 to TRBJ2-2, with 10 bases lining up with TRBD1. The V and J ends lost 6 bases and 4 bases, in that order; junction bases with no gene match: 2. Germline lookup yields CDR1 LGHNA and CDR2 YSLEER. This CDR3 has 14 amino acids. This CDR3 reads CASRRDRGTGELFF. Written as DNA, the CDR3 is TGCGCCAGCAGGAGGGACAGGGGCACCGGGGAGCTGTTTTTT.

The chain employs TRBV19 and TRBJ2-1; no reliable D call. V was trimmed by 3 bases and J by 8 bases, leaving 5 bases between them. CDR1 is LNHDA and CDR2 is SQIVND in the germline V gene (reference sequence). The CDR3 has 11 residues. The DNA for the CDR3 is TGTGCCAGTAGTATTACACATGAGCAGTTCTTC. It encodes CASSITHEQFF.

The J gene is TRBJ2-7, the V gene TRBV2, with a weak D call TRBD2 (6 bases). This CDR3 contains 15 residues. Trimming took 5 bases from V and 7 from J, leaving 21 bases between them. The germline CDR1 and CDR2 sequences are SNHLY and FYNNEI. This CDR3 is CASSRRQEGGREQYF. Written as DNA, the CDR3 is TGTGCCAGCAGTAGACGCCAGGAGGGAGGAAGGGAGCAGTACTTC. Variable domain in full (rest from reference TRBV2 and TRBJ2-7): EPEVTQTPSHQVTQMGQEVILRCVPISNHLYFYWYRQILGQKVEFLVSFYNNEISEKSEIFDDQFSVERPDGSNFTLKIRSTKLEDSAMYFCASSRRQEGGREQYFGPGTRLTVT.

The J gene is TRBJ1-6, the V gene TRBV30; D is possibly TRBD1 (5 bases). This CDR3 region has 13 residues. Per germline, CDR1 GTSNPN and CDR2 SVGIG (reference sequence). Trimming left V 1 base short and J 8 bases short, with 9 bases between. DNA for the CDR3: TGTGCCTGGAGTGGCAGGGCTGATTCACCCCTCCACTTT. Translated, it gives CAWSGRADSPLHF.

The CDR3 spells CASSLALGGDQPQHF. CDR3 nucleotides: TGTGCCAGCAGCTTAGCCCTCGGGGGAGATCAGCCCCAGCATTTT. The chain couples TRBV7-2 to TRBJ1-5; a possible D gene is TRBD1 (5 bases). The CDR3 runs to 15 residues. Germline lookup yields CDR1 SGHTA and CDR2 FQGNSA. V was pared by 0 bases and J by 5 bases, with 11 bases between.

This clone was recorded once. This chain uses TRBV6-5 with TRBJ2-7, with 10 positions matching TRBD2. Trimming took 5 bases from V and 7 from J; bases not matched to a gene: 11. There are 15 residues in the CDR3. Per the germline V gene, CDR1 is MNHEY and CDR2 is SVGAGI. The CDR3 sequence: CASSPSGSGSLEQYF. CDR3 coding DNA: TGTGCCAGCAGTCCTAGCGGGAGTGGAAGTTTAGAGCAGTACTTC.

The V gene is TRBV30, the J gene TRBJ2-3; 11 bases map to TRBD2. The germline V gene has CDR1 GTSNPN and CDR2 SVGIG (reference sequence). The CDR3 has 13 amino acids. J gave up 13 bases and V 3 bases, and 9 bases lay outside the gene matches. The CDR3 nucleotides are TGTGCCTGGAGGTCGCTAGCGGGAGGTTCAAAGTATTTT. Translated: CAWRSLAGGSKYF.

J is TRBJ2-1 and V is TRBV12-3 or TRBV12-4; D unclear. The CDR3 is 13 residues long. Trimming stripped 6 bases from V and 8 bases from J, with 14 bases between. CDR3 coding DNA: TGTGCCAGCAGACCCAACCCCCGAGATGAGCAGTTCTTC. Amino acids: CASRPNPRDEQFF.

The chain has TRBV10-3 and TRBJ1-1; no clear D. Deletions cut 0 bases from V and 4 bases from J, with 6 bases between. Germline lookup yields CDR1 ENHRY and CDR2 SYGVKD. CDR3 size: 13 residues. CDR3 DNA sequence: TGTGCCATCAGTGAGTCCCCTACCACTGAAGCTTTCTTT. Encoded protein: CAISESPTTEAFF.

The CDR3: CASSLIRGEPNEQFF. CDR3 nucleotide sequence: TGTGCCAGCAGCTTAATTCGGGGGGAGCCCAATGAGCAGTTCTTC. The genes are TRBV7-9 and TRBJ2-1; 7 bases map to TRBD2. Germline V gives CDR1 SEHNR, CDR2 FQNEAQ (reference sequence). Trimming took 2 bases from V and 6 from J; bases not matched to a gene: 7. The CDR3 runs to 15 residues.

The V and J genes are TRBV5-4 and TRBJ2-5; TRBD1 agrees at 8 bases. With 4 bases clipped from V and 1 base from J, the junction kept 3 bases outside the gene matches. Germline V gene sequence: CDR1 SGHNT, CDR2 YYREEE (reference sequence). The CDR3 is made up of 14 amino acids. This chain's CDR3 is CASSPGQVQETQYF. CDR3 DNA: TGTGCCAGCAGCCCGGGACAGGTCCAAGAGACCCAGTACTTC.

The gene calls are TRBV5-6 and TRBJ2-3; 8 positions match TRBD1. CDR1 and CDR2 from the germline V gene are SGHDT and YYEEEE. J lost 4 bases, V lost 0 bases, and 4 bases had no gene match. This CDR3 contains 15 residues. This CDR3 is CASSLVQGASDTQYF. DNA for the CDR3: TGTGCCAGCAGCTTGGTTCAGGGGGCCTCAGATACGCAGTATTTT.

J is TRBJ2-2 and V is TRBV6-2 or TRBV6-3; 8 bases are shared with TRBD2. The ends lost 4 bases at V and 1 base at J; junction bases unmatched: 14. The germline gives CDR1 MNHEY, CDR2 SVGEGT. This CDR3 is built from 19 residues. The CDR3 spells CASSFPIVSGGLNTGELFF. The CDR3, as DNA: TGTGCCAGCAGTTTTCCCATCGTCAGCGGGGGACTGAACACCGGGGAGCTGTTTTTT.

This clone was recorded once. This chain links TRBV6-2 or TRBV6-3 with TRBJ2-7; 7 nucleotides match TRBD2. Trimming at V came to 2 bases and at J to 0 bases, leaving 7 bases not matched to a gene. Germline CDR1 reads MNHEY; CDR2 reads SVGEGT. The CDR3 totals 16 residues. DNA for the CDR3: TGTGCCAGCAGTTACCTACCTAGCGGCGCCTCCTACGAGCAGTACTTC. Translation gives CASSYLPSGASYEQYF.

The J gene is TRBJ1-1, the V gene TRBV5-1, with a possible D match to TRBD1 (6 bases). Germline CDR1 SGHRS, CDR2 YFSETQ. V dropped 4 bases and J dropped 7 bases, with 17 bases sitting between them. There are 14 residues in the CDR3. The CDR3 protein is CASSDQGSRVEAFF. The CDR3 DNA follows: TGCGCCAGCAGCGACCAGGGGTCCCGGGTTGAAGCTTTCTTT.

The chain employs TRBV9 and TRBJ2-3, with TRBD2 as a possible D gene (6 bases). The CDR3 covers 16 residues. Germline V gene sequence: CDR1 SGDLS, CDR2 YYNGEE. V was cut by 6 bases and J by 0 bases, with 17 bases left in between. The CDR3, as DNA: TGTGCCAGCACCACCGTCGGCGGGACTAGCACAGATACGCAGTATTTT. Protein product: CASTTVGGTSTDTQYF. Full variable domain (remainder filled in from reference TRBV9 and TRBJ2-3): DSGVTQTPKHLITATGQRVTLRCSPRSGDLSVYWYQQSLDQGLQFLIQYYNGEERAKGNILERFSAQQFPDLHSELNLSSLELGDSALYFCASTTVGGTSTDTQYFGPGTRLTVL.

This clone was recorded a few times. The genes are TRBV5-1 and TRBJ1-5, with D hard to call. This CDR3 has 15 residues. The V gene lost 4 bases and the J gene lost 2 bases, with 13 bases spanning the gap. Germline loops: CDR1 SGHRS, CDR2 YFSETQ. The CDR3, as DNA: TGCGCCAGCAGCCCGAGCGACGGCGGCAATCAGCCCCAGCATTTT. This codes for CASSPSDGGNQPQHF.

CDR3 sequence reads: CAISGGGTAQPQHF. Written as DNA, the CDR3 is TGTGCCATCAGTGGGGGAGGGACGGCTCAGCCCCAGCATTTT. V and J are TRBV10-3 and TRBJ1-5; maybe TRBD1 (5 bases). The V and J ends lost 4 bases and 6 bases respectively, with 13 bases between them. Germline lookup yields CDR1 ENHRY and CDR2 SYGVKD. This CDR3 contains 14 residues.

The V gene is TRBV24-1, the J gene TRBJ1-2, with D unclear. Trimming took 9 bases from V and 1 from J, leaving 8 bases between them. This CDR3 comprises 12 residues. The V gene's germline CDR1 is KGHDR and CDR2 SFDVKD. For the CDR3, the DNA is TGTGCCACCTCCGGGAATAACTATGGCTACACCTTC. Its protein is CATSGNNYGYTF.

The chain is built from TRBV5-8 and TRBJ1-2, with no clear D. The germline V gene encodes CDR1 SGHTS and CDR2 YDEGEE. Trimming cost V 9 bases and J 4 bases, with 10 bases left between them. This CDR3 comprises 11 residues. CDR3 protein: CATPPSYGYTF. DNA for the CDR3: TGTGCCACCCCGCCCAGCTATGGCTACACCTTC.

The genes are TRBV5-1 and TRBJ2-1; the D gene is possibly TRBD2 (6 bases). Trimming left V 7 bases short and J 8 bases short, with 25 bases between. The CDR3 sequence is 16 residues long. Per the germline V gene, CDR1 is SGHRS and CDR2 is YFSETQ. CDR3 bases: TGCGCCAGCGGCCGCTCGACTAGTTCGGGCGGCGATGAGCAGTTCTTC. Translating it yields CASGRSTSSGGDEQFF.

This rearrangement joins TRBV27 to TRBJ2-7; D is perhaps TRBD1 (6 bases). The V end was cut by 5 bases, the J end by 2 bases, with 13 bases between. Germline lookup yields CDR1 MNHEY and CDR2 SMNVEV (reference sequence). The CDR3 runs to 14 residues. The CDR3 DNA reads TGTGCCAGCAGTGACGGGACACCGCCCTACGAGCAGTACTTC. This codes for CASSDGTPPYEQYF.

The chain carries TRBV21-1 and TRBJ1-3; TRBD1, the D gene given by the table, was not confirmed from the DNA. TRBV21-1 is an annotated pseudogene. This CDR3 has 15 amino acids. CDR3 sequence (DNA): TGTGCCAACTGCGGGACAGCGAGCTCTGGAAACACCATATATTTT. The encoded protein is CANCGTASSGNTIYF.